The present entry profiles one T cell receptor (beta chain) with its context. Sequencing used immunoSEQ multiplex PCR; TCRdb keeps in-frame clones, though not all of them. There are 50,000 to 65,000 clones in the sample; roughly nine tenths occur only once, and roughly 7% lies in the top ten. The data originate from a study of blood T cell repertoires in COVID-19. This TCR was sampled from a woman aged 55-70 years with active or convalescent COVID-19. The sequenced sample consisted of peripheral blood.

CDR3 nucleotide sequence: TGTGCCATCAACCTTGCGAAAGACGGACTAGCGGGAAGGGATGAGCAGTTCTTC. Its translation is CAINLAKDGLAGRDEQFF. This chain connects TRBV3-1 (or the pseudogene TRBV3-2) to TRBJ2-1; the match to TRBD2 covers 12 bases. The ends lost 10 bases at V and 8 bases at J; junction bases unmatched: 21. Germline CDR1 is LGHDT and CDR2 is YNNKEL (reference sequence). The CDR3 covers 18 residues.